This T cell receptor beta chain was captured by sequencing in a study of blood T cell repertoires in COVID-19. For the study at large: Acute and convalescent COVID-19 specimens originated in the United States, Italy and Spain.

V gave up 5 bases and J gave up 16 bases; unmatched junction bases: 17. Germline CDR1 and CDR2: MNHEY and SVGEGT. The CDR3 has 14 residues. Using immunoSEQ multiplex PCR, the repertoire was profiled, and TCRdb retains in-frame clones only, with some absent. The table records about 130,000 clones, almost 70% of them present only once. The material sequenced was peripheral blood. J is TRBJ1-5 and V is TRBV6-2 or TRBV6-3, with 7 bases matching TRBD1. The sequence derives from a woman aged 70-85 years with acute or convalescent COVID-19. In nucleotides, the CDR3 is TGTGCCAGCAGTACCCATCGTCGACAGGGTCCCCCTCATTTT. Translated: CASSTHRRQGPPHF.